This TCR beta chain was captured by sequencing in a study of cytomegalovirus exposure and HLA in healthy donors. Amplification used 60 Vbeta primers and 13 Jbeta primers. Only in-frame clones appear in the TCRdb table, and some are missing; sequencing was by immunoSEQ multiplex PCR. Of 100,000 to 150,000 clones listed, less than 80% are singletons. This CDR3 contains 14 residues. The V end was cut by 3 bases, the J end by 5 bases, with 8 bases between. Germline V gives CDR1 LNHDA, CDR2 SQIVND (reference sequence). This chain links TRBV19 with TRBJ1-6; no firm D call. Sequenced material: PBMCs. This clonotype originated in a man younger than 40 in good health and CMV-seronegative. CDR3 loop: CASSIGTDNSPLHF. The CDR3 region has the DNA TGTGCCAGTAGTATTGGTACAGATAATTCACCCCTCCACTTT.